This T cell receptor beta chain stems from a study of blood T cells in healthy people across ages. The CDR3 contains 14 residues. CDR1 and CDR2 from the germline V gene are MNHEY and SMNVEV (reference sequence). For the second PCR, which ran for 7 to 11 cycles, a sample-barcoded 5' primer and a J-beta primer mix were used. One entry per CDR3 protein, called by TCRdb with MiXCR from the 5' RACE reads. The sample lists over 1,500,000 distinct CDR3 sequences, around 42% seen once, with roughly 23% in the top ten. About this clonotype: The junction differs from germline at one of its ends, possibly a read error.

The authors drew around 9.4 milliliters of peripheral blood from each donor. PBMCs numbering at least 7 million were isolated per sample. Sequenced input: blood. This chain links TRBV27 with TRBJ1-1, with D uncertain. This TCR was sampled from a human donor in good health. The CDR3 region has the DNA TGTGCTAGCATGGTCGACGGCGGAAACACTGAAGCTTTCTTT. It specifies CASMVDGGNTEAFF.